One and the same sample provided the 7 T cell receptor beta chains below, sequenced in a study of T cells in localized non-small cell lung cancer. Repertoires were generated with immunoSEQ multiplex PCR, while TCRdb's copy carries only in-frame clones and drops some. The sample yields more than 70,000 clones, roughly four fifths seen once. The source was peripheral blood, collected before any cancer treatment. The source of these receptors is a man aged 40 to 70 with stage I lung adenocarcinoma.

The chain employs TRBV10-3 and TRBJ1-2; the D gene is possibly TRBD1 (6 bases). This CDR3 comprises 14 residues. Germline V gene sequence: CDR1 ENHRY, CDR2 SYGVKD. Trimming shortened V by 4 bases and J by 6 bases, and 15 bases separated the two germline ends. CDR3 amino acids: CAISVGGGRDGYTF. CDR3 DNA sequence: TGTGCCATCAGTGTTGGTGGGGGGCGCGATGGCTACACCTTC.

The gene calls are TRBV19 and TRBJ1-5; no clear D gene. With 3 bases removed from V and 2 bases from J, the gap between germline ends came to 5 bases. The CDR3 loop spans 13 amino acids. From germline, CDR1 is LNHDA and CDR2 SQIVND (reference sequence). The CDR3 protein is CASSIRGNQPQHF. The CDR3 DNA reads as TGTGCCAGTAGTATTCGTGGCAATCAGCCCCAGCATTTT.

This CDR3 reads CASSQVPPGQIKETQYF. CDR3 coding DNA: TGCGCCAGCAGCCAAGTACCACCGGGACAGATAAAAGAGACCCAGTACTTC. The chain carries TRBV4-1 and TRBJ2-5; 7 nucleotides align to TRBD1. The CDR3 length is 17 residues. After removal of 1 base from V and 3 bases from J, the junction contained 11 bases not matched to a gene. The germline gives CDR1 MGHRA, CDR2 YSYEKL.

About this clone itself: Being one base from a much bigger clone, this may be a read error. The sample holds other DNA sequences that translate to the same CDR3. The chain combines TRBV30 with TRBJ1-6, with D maybe TRBD1 (5 bases). Looked up from germline, CDR1 is GTSNPN and CDR2 is SVGIG (reference sequence). Trimming removed 4 bases at V and 7 bases at J, with 14 bases between. The CDR3 is made up of 14 amino acids. CDR3 nucleotide sequence: TGTGCCTGGAATGTGGGGGGAGGAAATTCACCCCTCCACTTT. It yields the protein CAWNVGGGNSPLHF.

This clone has just one count. The CDR3 nucleotides are TGTGCCAGCAGTCTTTTTGAAGGAAACACCATATATTTT. Translating it yields CASSLFEGNTIYF. V and J are TRBV6-5 and TRBJ1-3; no definite D call. The CDR3 length is 13 residues. Germline V gives CDR1 MNHEY, CDR2 SVGAGI. Trimming cost V 5 bases and J 4 bases, with 9 bases left between them.

The V call is TRBV6-6, the J call TRBJ1-5; D ambiguous. V lost 4 bases, J lost 0 bases, and 13 bases lay in between. The CDR3 runs to 16 residues. The germline V gene encodes CDR1 MNHNY and CDR2 SVGAGI (reference sequence). The CDR3 reads CASSFGRSYSNQPQHF. In nucleotides, the CDR3 is TGTGCCAGCAGTTTTGGCAGAAGTTATAGCAATCAGCCCCAGCATTTT.

Remarks on this clone: This sample includes further DNA sequences coding for the same CDR3. The DNA of the CDR3 is TGTGCCAGCAGAGAATATAGCACAGATACGCAGTATTTT. It is translated as CASREYSTDTQYF. The chain uses TRBV6-1 and TRBJ2-3; D is undetermined. The CDR3 is 13 residues long. Trimming left V 6 bases short and J 0 bases short, with 7 bases between. The germline V gene has CDR1 MNHNS and CDR2 SASEGT.